This section outlines one TCR beta chain sequence together with its context. The sample belongs to a study of blood T cell repertoires in COVID-19. Looking at the study overall: Samples representing acute and convalescent COVID-19 were sourced from the United States, Italy and Spain.

Only in-frame clones appear in the TCRdb table, and some are missing; sequencing was by immunoSEQ multiplex PCR. The sample records approximately 47,000 clones, over 85% being singletons. CDR1 is SGHVS and CDR2 is FQNEAQ in the germline V gene. The V gene end was trimmed by 5 bases and the J gene end by 4 bases; junction bases not matched to a gene: 7. There are 15 residues in the CDR3. This sequence joins TRBV7-8 and TRBJ1-4; 7 positions match TRBD1. The clonotype was recovered from a man in his 70s with active COVID-19. Sequenced sample: peripheral blood. The CDR3 DNA sequence: TGTGCCAGCAGCGGATGGGCAGGGGGTAATGAAAAACTGTTTTTT. Protein sequence: CASSGWAGGNEKLFF.